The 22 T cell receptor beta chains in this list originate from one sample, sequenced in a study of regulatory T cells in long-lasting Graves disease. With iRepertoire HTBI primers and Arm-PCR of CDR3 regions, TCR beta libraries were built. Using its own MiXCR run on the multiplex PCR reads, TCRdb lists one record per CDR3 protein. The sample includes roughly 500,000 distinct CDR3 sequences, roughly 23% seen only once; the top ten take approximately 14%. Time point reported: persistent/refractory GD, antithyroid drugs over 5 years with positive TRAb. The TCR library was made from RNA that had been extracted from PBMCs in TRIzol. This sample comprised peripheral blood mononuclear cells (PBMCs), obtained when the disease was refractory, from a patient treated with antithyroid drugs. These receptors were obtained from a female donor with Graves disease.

Here the CDR3 DNA reads TGTGCCAGCAGCTTAGCGGGGGGACAGTTCTTC. Residues: CASSLAGGQFF. The J gene is TRBJ2-1, the V gene TRBV7-9, with a possible D match to TRBD2 (6 bases). CDR3 length equals 11 residues. Germline assignment: CDR1 SEHNR and CDR2 FQNEAQ (reference sequence). V was trimmed by 0 bases and J by 13 bases, leaving 7 bases between them.

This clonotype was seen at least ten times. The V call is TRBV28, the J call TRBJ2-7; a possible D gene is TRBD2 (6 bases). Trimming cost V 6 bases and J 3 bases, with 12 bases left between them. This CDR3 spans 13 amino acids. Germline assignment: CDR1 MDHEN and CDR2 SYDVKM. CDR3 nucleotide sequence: TGTGCCAGCAGAACCGGGACTCTCTACGAGCAGTACTTC. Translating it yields CASRTGTLYEQYF. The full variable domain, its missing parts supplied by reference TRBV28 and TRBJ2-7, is DVKVTQSSRYLVKRTGEKVFLECVQDMDHENMFWYRQDPGLGLRLIYFSYDVKMKEKGDIPEGYSVSREKKERFSLILESASTNQTSMYLCASRTGTLYEQYFGPGTRLTVT.

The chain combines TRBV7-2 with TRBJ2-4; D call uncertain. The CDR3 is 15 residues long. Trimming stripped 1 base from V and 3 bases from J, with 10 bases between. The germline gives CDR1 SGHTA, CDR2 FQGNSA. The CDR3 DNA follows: TGTGCCAGCAGCTTAGGGAGCTGGTACAAAAACATTCAGTACTTC. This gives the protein CASSLGSWYKNIQYF.

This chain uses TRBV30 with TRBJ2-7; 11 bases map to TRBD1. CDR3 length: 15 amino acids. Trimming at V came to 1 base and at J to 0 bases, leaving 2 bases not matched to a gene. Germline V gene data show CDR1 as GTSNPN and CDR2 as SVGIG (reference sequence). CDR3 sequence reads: CAWSGDRGASYEQYF. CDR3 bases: TGTGCCTGGAGTGGGGACAGGGGGGCCTCCTACGAGCAGTACTTC.

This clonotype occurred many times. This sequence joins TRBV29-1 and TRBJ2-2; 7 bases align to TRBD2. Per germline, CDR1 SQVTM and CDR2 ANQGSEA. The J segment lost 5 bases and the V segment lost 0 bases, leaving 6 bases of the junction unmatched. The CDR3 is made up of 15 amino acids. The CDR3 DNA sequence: TGCAGCGTTGAAGACGCGGGTAGCGGGACCGGGGAGCTGTTTTTT. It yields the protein CSVEDAGSGTGELFF.

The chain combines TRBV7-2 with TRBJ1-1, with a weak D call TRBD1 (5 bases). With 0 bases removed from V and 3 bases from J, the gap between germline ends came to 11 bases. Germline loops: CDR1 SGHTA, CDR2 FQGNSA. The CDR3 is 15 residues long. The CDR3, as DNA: TGTGCCAGCAGCTTAGCGGGGACCGGGGACACTGAAGCTTTCTTT. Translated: CASSLAGTGDTEAFF.

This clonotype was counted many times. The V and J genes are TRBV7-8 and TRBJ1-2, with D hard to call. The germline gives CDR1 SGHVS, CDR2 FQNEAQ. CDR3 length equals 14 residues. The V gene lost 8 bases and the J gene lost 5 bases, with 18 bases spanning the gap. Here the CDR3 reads CASSLRASPYGYTF. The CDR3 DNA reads TGTGCCAGCTCGCTTAGGGCGAGTCCGTATGGCTACACCTTC.

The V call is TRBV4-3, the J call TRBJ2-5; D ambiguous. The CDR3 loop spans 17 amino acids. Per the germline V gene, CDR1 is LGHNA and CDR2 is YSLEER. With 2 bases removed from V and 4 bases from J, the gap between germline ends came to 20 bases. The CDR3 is CASSQWIVWEFGETQYF. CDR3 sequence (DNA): TGCGCCAGCAGCCAATGGATCGTATGGGAATTTGGAGAGACCCAGTACTTC.

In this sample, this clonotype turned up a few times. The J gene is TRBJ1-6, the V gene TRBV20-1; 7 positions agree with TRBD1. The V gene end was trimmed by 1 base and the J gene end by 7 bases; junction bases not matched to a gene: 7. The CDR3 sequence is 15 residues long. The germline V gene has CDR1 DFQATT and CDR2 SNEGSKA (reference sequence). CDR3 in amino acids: CSARGGGTVNSPLHF. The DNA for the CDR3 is TGCAGTGCTAGAGGAGGCGGGACAGTGAATTCACCCCTCCACTTT.

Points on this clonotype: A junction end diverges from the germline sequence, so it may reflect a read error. DNA for the CDR3: TGTGCCAGCAGCTTACGGGGTGAGACCCGGTACTTC. Its translation is CASSLRGETRYF. The chain has TRBV6-1 and TRBJ2-5; TRBD2 is a possible D gene (5 bases). CDR3 length: 12 amino acids. The germline gives CDR1 MNHNS, CDR2 SASEGT.

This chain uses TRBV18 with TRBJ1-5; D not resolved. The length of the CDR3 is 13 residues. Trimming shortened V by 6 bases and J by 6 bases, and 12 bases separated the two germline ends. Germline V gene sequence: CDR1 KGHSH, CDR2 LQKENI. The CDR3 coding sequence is TGTGCCAGCTCCAAATTGGACGGTCAGCCCCAGCATTTT. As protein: CASSKLDGQPQHF.

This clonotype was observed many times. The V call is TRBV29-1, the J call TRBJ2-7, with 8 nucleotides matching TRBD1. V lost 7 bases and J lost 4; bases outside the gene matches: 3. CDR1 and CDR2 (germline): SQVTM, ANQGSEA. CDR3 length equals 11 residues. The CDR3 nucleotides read TGCAGCGGCAGGGGGCTGTACGAGCAGTACTTC. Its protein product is CSGRGLYEQYF.

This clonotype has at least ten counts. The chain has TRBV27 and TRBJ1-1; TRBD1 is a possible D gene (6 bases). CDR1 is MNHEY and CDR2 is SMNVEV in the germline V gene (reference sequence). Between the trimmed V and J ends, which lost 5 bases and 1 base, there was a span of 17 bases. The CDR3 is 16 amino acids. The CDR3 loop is CASSAKTGTANTEAFF. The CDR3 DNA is TGTGCCAGCAGTGCAAAAACAGGGACGGCGAACACTGAAGCTTTCTTT.

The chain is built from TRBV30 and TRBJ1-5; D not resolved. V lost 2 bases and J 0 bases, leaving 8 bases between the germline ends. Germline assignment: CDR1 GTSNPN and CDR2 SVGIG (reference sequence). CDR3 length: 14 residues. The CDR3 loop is CAWSIRRSNQPQHF. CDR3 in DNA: TGTGCCTGGAGTATAAGACGTAGCAATCAGCCCCAGCATTTT.

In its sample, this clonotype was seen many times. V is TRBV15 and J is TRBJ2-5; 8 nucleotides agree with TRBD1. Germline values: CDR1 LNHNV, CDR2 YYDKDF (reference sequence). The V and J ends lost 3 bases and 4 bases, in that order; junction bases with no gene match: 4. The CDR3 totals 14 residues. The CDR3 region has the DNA TGTGCCACCAGCAGGGACAGGGTAGCAGAGACCCAGTACTTC. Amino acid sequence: CATSRDRVAETQYF.

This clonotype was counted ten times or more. The DNA for the CDR3 is TGTGCCAGCAGCTTCATTTTGACAGCCTCTGGGGCCAACGTCCTGACTTTC. Translated, it gives CASSFILTASGANVLTF. The chain is built from TRBV11-2 and TRBJ2-6; tentative D call: TRBD1 (5 bases). The V end was cut by 3 bases, the J end by 0 bases, with 12 bases between. This CDR3 has 17 amino acids. Germline V gene data show CDR1 as SGHAT and CDR2 as FQNNGV. The complete variable domain, with remaining parts taken from reference TRBV11-2 and TRBJ2-6, reads EAGVAQSPRYKIIEKRQSVAFWCNPISGHATLYWYQQILGQGPKLLIQFQNNGVVDDSQLPKDRFSAERLKGVDSTLKIQPAKLEDSAVYLCASSFILTASGANVLTFGAGSRLTVL.

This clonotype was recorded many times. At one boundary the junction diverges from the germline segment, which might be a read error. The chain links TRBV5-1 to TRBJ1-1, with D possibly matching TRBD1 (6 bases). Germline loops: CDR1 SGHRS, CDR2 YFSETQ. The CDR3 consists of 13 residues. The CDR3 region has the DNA TGTGCCAGCAGTTTGGGGGGGCGCACTGAAGCTTTCTTT. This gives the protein CASSLGGRTEAFF.

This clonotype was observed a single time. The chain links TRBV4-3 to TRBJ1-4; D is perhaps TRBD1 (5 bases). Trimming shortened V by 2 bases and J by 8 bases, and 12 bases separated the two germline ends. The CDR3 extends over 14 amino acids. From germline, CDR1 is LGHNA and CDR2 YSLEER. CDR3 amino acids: CASSQLQGTEKLFF. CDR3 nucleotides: TGCGCCAGCAGCCAACTCCAGGGAACCGAAAAACTGTTTTTT.

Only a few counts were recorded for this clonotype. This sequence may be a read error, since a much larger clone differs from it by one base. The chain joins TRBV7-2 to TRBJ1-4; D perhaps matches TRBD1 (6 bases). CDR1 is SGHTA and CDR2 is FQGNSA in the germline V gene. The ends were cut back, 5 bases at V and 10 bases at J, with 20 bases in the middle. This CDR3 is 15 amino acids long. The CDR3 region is CASSHPGVDSRKLFF. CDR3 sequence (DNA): TGTGCCAGCAGCCATCCCGGAGTGGACAGCAGAAAACTGTTTTTT.

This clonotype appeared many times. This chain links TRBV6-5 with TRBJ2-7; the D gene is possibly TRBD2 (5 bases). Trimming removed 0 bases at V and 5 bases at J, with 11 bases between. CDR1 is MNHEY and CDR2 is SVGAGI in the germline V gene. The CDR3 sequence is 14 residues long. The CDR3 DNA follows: TGTGCCAGCAGTTACTCACCGGGAACTGACGAGCAGTACTTC. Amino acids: CASSYSPGTDEQYF.

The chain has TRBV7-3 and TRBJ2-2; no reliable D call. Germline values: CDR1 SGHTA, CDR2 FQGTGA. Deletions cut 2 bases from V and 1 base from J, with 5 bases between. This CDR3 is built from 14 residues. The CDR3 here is CASSLDENTGELFF. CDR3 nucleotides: TGTGCCAGCAGCTTAGACGAGAACACCGGGGAGCTGTTTTTT.

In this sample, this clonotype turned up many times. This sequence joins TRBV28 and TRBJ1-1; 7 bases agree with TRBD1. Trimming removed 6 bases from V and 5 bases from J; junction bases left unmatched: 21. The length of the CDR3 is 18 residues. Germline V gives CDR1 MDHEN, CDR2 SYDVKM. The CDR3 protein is CASSLRVPTRGRRTEAFF. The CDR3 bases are TGTGCCAGCAGCCTGCGGGTCCCAACGAGGGGGCGGAGGACTGAAGCTTTCTTT.